What follows are 14 T cell receptor beta chains derived from one specimen sequenced in a study of cytomegalovirus exposure and HLA in healthy donors (dated by TCRdb to 2015 to 2018). Libraries came from the immunoSEQ multiplex PCR assay. A mixture of 60 forward primers for TCR Vbeta segments and 13 reverse primers for TCR Jbeta segments was used in the multiplex PCR. This immuneACCESS table, as held by TCRdb, lists in-frame sequences with V and J called but not all clones. Of the missing ones, under half trace to an unresolved V gene in checked studies; the others have no known cause. Counted in this sample were about 150,000 clones; over 70% of them appeared once. The ten most abundant clones make up around 1.3% of the sample. Sequencing was performed on PBMCs. The source is a woman aged 25 to 45 in good health and CMV-seronegative.

The chain recombines TRBV28 with TRBJ1-2, with TRBD1 identical over 7 bases. This CDR3 spans 14 amino acids. CDR1 and CDR2 (germline): MDHEN, SYDVKM. The V segment lost 3 bases and the J segment 5 bases; nucleotides outside the gene matches: 6. The CDR3 is CASSLGQRVYGYTF. CDR3 sequence (DNA): TGTGCCAGCAGTTTGGGACAGAGAGTTTATGGCTACACCTTC.

The CDR3 region has the DNA TGCGCCAGCAGCTTTAGCGGGGGAGGATACGAGCAGTACTTC. Translation gives CASSFSGGGYEQYF. The J gene is TRBJ2-7, the V gene TRBV5-1; 9 positions agree with TRBD2. Germline trimming cut 2 bases from V and 4 bases from J; bases unmatched to any gene: 4. Germline V gene data show CDR1 as SGHRS and CDR2 as YFSETQ. The CDR3 is made up of 14 amino acids.

V gene TRBV2 combines with J gene TRBJ2-1; 8 nucleotides align to TRBD2. The CDR3 runs to 16 residues. J was trimmed by 7 bases and V by 10 bases; bases with no gene match: 18. Germline CDR1 is SNHLY and CDR2 is FYNNEI. CDR3 nucleotide sequence: TGTGCCACACCACCGGGACTAGGCTTTGTGGGGAATGAGCAGTTCTTC. Translated, it gives CATPPGLGFVGNEQFF.

The chain has TRBV11-2 and TRBJ1-1, with 9 nucleotides matching TRBD1. V was pared by 5 bases and J by 4 bases, with 8 bases of the junction left unmatched. The germline V gene encodes CDR1 SGHAT and CDR2 FQNNGV. The CDR3 extends over 15 amino acids. CDR3 loop: CASSPRDRDPTEAFF. The DNA for the CDR3 is TGTGCCAGCAGCCCGCGGGACAGGGACCCCACTGAAGCTTTCTTT.

The chain employs TRBV7-9 and TRBJ2-1; 8 positions agree with TRBD2. This CDR3 has 16 amino acids. CDR1 SEHNR and CDR2 FQNEAQ come from the germline V gene (reference sequence). V lost 5 bases and J lost 8; bases outside the gene matches: 14. CDR3 residues: CASSPPGLGPLDEQFF. CDR3 coding DNA: TGTGCCAGCAGCCCCCCGGGACTAGGTCCTTTAGATGAGCAGTTCTTC.

The chain's CDR3 is CASSVGATSGQETQYF. The CDR3 bases are TGTGCCAGCAGCGTAGGGGCGACTAGCGGACAAGAGACCCAGTACTTC. The chain recombines TRBV9 with TRBJ2-5; 9 bases agree with TRBD2. CDR3 length equals 16 residues. V gave up 0 bases and J gave up 2 bases; unmatched junction bases: 5. The germline V gene has CDR1 SGDLS and CDR2 YYNGEE.

The count of this clone is one. This chain connects TRBV12-5 to TRBJ2-2, with D perhaps matching TRBD2 (5 bases). The CDR3 is made up of 15 amino acids. The V end lost 3 bases, the J end lost 5 bases, and 13 bases lay between the germline ends. Germline V CDR1 and CDR2: LGHNT, FRNRAP. The CDR3 nucleotides read TGTGCTAGTGGTTTATCGGGGATAGGGACCGGGGAGCTGTTTTTT. Encoded protein: CASGLSGIGTGELFF.

The rearrangement joins TRBV5-6 to TRBJ2-5, with 9 bases matching TRBD2. The CDR3 has 15 amino acids. The V and J ends lost 1 base and 4 bases, in that order; junction bases with no gene match: 5. The V gene's germline CDR1 is SGHDT and CDR2 YYEEEE. The CDR3 nucleotides read TGTGCCAGCAGCTTGCCGGGACTAGCAGTAGAGACCCAGTACTTC. Translation gives CASSLPGLAVETQYF.

The chain recombines TRBV28 with TRBJ2-2; D call uncertain. From germline, CDR1 is MDHEN and CDR2 SYDVKM. Trimming stripped 1 base from V and 1 base from J, with 4 bases between. The CDR3 runs 14 residues. DNA of the CDR3: TGTGCCAGCAGTTTATCCGGGAACACCGGGGAGCTGTTTTTT. Amino acid sequence: CASSLSGNTGELFF.

The chain couples TRBV7-3 to TRBJ2-7, with 8 bases lining up with TRBD1. V shed 5 bases, J shed 6 bases, and the junction held 6 bases outside the gene matches. Germline loops: CDR1 SGHTA, CDR2 FQGTGA. This CDR3 is built from 13 residues. CDR3 amino acids: CASSQDRVGEQYF. The DNA of the CDR3 is TGTGCCAGCAGCCAGGACAGGGTGGGCGAGCAGTACTTC.

Comment on this clone: The junction and the germline gene differ at one end; a read error may be behind it. The chain joins TRBV13 to TRBJ1-2, with 7 bases that match TRBD1. The CDR3 is 14 residues long. The germline CDR1 and CDR2 sequences are PRHDT and FYEKMQ (reference sequence). The CDR3 region is CASSPKGGEMSARF. The DNA of the CDR3 is TGTGCCAGCAGCCCGAAAGGGGGCGAAATGTCCGCTCGCTTC. Full variable domain (rest looked up from reference TRBV13 and TRBJ1-2): AAGVIQSPRHLIKEKRETATLKCYPIPRHDTVYWYQQGPGQDPQFLISFYEKMQSDKGSIPDRFSAQQFSDYHSELNMSSLELGDSALYFCASSPKGGEMSARFGSGTRLTVV.

J is TRBJ2-1 and V is TRBV2; 8 positions match TRBD1. The junction had 7 bases not matched to a gene; V was cut back by 4 bases and J by 5 bases. CDR1 and CDR2 (germline): SNHLY, FYNNEI. The CDR3 spans 15 residues. CDR3 amino acids: CASSGDRGSHNEQFF. Here the CDR3 DNA reads TGTGCCAGCAGTGGCGACAGGGGATCCCACAATGAGCAGTTCTTC.

This clone was counted a few times. The J gene is TRBJ2-3, the V gene TRBV6-6; TRBD2 agrees at 8 bases. The CDR3 is 15 amino acids. V lost 7 bases to trimming and J lost 2 bases; unmatched junction nucleotides: 8. Germline V gene lookup returns CDR1 MNHNY and CDR2 SVGAGI (reference sequence). CDR3 residues: CASNEGLVNTDTQYF. CDR3 sequence (DNA): TGTGCCAGCAACGAGGGACTAGTGAACACAGATACGCAGTATTTT.

The rearrangement joins TRBV6-1 to TRBJ1-5, with D unclear. V lost 1 base, J lost 2 bases, and 6 bases lay in between. The CDR3 is made up of 14 amino acids. CDR1 MNHNS and CDR2 SASEGT come from the germline V gene. CDR3 amino acids: CASSEGGGNQPQHF. DNA for the CDR3: TGTGCCAGCAGTGAAGGAGGAGGCAATCAGCCCCAGCATTTT.